This T cell receptor (beta chain) was captured in a study of T cell clonotyping in hematopoietic cell transplantation. Study overall: Recipients' pretransplant samples followed cytoreduction.

Generated by immunoSEQ multiplex PCR, the TCRdb table keeps only in-frame clones and is missing some. This table has several thousand clones, roughly 87% appearing once. On this clone: The antigen is unknown.

Time point given: recipient sample about 28 days before transplant, after cytoreduction. The study's findings and limits: After transplant, recipient diversity fell while pathologically expanded clonotypes grew through day 180. Higher Inverse Simpson Index values in graft donor and pretransplant recipient predicted broader posttransplant TCR diversity.

The germline V gene encodes CDR1 ENHRY and CDR2 SYGVKD. The V segment lost 5 bases and the J segment 2 bases; nucleotides outside the gene matches: 3. The CDR3 extends over 14 amino acids. The chain couples TRBV10-3 to TRBJ1-2, with 9 bases lining up with TRBD1. This TCR was recovered from a woman between 55 and 75 years old with acute myeloid leukemia. Some clones in this sample may be carry-over from other donors' samples. Sequencing used peripheral blood mononuclear cells, obtained before stem cell transplant. The CDR3 loop is CAISPDRGNYGYTF. CDR3 bases: TGTGCCATCAGTCCGGACAGGGGCAACTATGGCTACACCTTC.